This T cell receptor (beta chain) is drawn from a study of T cell responses to AZD1222 COVID-19 vaccine. The CDR3 covers 14 residues. Looked up from germline, CDR1 is MGHRA and CDR2 is YSYEKL. V lost 0 bases to trimming and J lost 5 bases, with 10 bases between them. Method: immunoSEQ multiplex PCR; TCRdb's copy keeps in-frame clones and lacks some. The sample holds about 110,000 clones, about 90% seen once. The starting material was peripheral blood, obtained 28 days after the second AZD1222 dose. This TCR was sampled from an adult who received the AZD1222 COVID-19 vaccine. The rearrangement uses TRBV4-1 and TRBJ1-2; no clear D. The CDR3 DNA is TGCGCCAGCAGCCAAGAAGCCAGGCGGTATGGCTACACCTTC. Translated, it gives CASSQEARRYGYTF.